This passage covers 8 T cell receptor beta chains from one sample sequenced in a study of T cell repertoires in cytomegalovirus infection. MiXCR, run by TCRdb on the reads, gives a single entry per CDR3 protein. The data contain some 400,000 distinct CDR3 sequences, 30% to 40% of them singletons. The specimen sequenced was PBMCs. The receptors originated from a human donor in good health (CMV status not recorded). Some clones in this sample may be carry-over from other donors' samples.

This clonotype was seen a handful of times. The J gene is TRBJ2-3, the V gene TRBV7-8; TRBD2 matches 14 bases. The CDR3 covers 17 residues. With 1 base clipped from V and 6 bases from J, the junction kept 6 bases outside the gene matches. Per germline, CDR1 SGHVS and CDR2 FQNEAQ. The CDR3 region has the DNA TGTGCCAGCAGCTTAGACGGGACTAGCGGGGGAGGTGATACGCAGTATTTT. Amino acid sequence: CASSLDGTSGGGDTQYF.

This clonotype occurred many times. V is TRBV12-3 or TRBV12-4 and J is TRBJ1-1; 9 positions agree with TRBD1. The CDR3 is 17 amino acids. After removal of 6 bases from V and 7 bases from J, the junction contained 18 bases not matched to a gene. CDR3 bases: TGTGCCAGCAGCCCACCGGGACAGGGCGCCAAAAGGGGTGAAGCTTTCTTT. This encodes CASSPPGQGAKRGEAFF.

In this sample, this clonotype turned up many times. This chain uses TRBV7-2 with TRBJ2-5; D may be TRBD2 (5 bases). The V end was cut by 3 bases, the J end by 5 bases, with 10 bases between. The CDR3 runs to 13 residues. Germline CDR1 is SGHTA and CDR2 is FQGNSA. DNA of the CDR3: TGTGCCAGCAGCTTCCTGAGGGATGAGACCCAGTACTTC. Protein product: CASSFLRDETQYF.

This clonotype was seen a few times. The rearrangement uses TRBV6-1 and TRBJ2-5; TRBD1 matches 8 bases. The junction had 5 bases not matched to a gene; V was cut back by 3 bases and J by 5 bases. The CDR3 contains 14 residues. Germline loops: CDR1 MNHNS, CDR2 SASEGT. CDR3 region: CASSDRGRGETQYF. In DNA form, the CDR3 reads TGTGCCAGCAGTGACAGGGGGCGCGGGGAGACCCAGTACTTC.

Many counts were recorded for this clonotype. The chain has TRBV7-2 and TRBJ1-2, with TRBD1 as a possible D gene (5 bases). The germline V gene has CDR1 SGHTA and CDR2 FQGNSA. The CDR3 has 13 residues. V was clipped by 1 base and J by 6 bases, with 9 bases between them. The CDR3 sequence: CASSLVGHDGYTF. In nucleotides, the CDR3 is TGTGCCAGCAGCTTAGTGGGGCATGATGGCTACACCTTC.

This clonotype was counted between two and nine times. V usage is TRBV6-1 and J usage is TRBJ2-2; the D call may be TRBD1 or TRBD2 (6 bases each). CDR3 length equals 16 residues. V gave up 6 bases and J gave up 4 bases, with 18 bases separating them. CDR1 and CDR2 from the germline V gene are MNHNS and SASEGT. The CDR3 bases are TGTGCCAGCAGAAACAGGGTTGCGGGGTCCACCGGGGAGCTGTTTTTT. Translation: CASRNRVAGSTGELFF.

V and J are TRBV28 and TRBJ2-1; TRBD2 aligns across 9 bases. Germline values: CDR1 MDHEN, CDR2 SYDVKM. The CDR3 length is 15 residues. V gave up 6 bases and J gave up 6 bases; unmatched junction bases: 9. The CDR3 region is CASSRAGGRSNEQFF. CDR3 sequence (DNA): TGTGCCAGCAGCCGAGCGGGGGGCCGTTCCAATGAGCAGTTCTTC.

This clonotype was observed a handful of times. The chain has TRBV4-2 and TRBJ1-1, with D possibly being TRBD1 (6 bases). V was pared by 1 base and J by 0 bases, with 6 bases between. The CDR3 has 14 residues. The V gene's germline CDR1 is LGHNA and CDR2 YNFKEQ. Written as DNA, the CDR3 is TGTGCCAGCAGCCAAGGGACAGTGAACACTGAAGCTTTCTTT. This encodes CASSQGTVNTEAFF.